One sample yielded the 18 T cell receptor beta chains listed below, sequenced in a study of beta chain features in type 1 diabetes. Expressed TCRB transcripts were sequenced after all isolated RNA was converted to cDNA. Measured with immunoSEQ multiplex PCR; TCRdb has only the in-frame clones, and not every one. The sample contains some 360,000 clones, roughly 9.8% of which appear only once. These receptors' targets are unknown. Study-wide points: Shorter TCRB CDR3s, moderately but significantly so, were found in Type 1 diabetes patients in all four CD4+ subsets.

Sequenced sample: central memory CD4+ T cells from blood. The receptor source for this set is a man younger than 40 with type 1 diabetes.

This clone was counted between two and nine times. The CDR3 nucleotides read TGTGCCAGCAGTGAAGCAGGTTCAGAGACCCAGTACTTC. Protein product: CASSEAGSETQYF. The gene calls are TRBV6-1 and TRBJ2-5, with D uncertain. From germline, CDR1 is MNHNS and CDR2 SASEGT. Trimming shortened V by 0 bases and J by 4 bases, and 6 bases separated the two germline ends. The CDR3 runs to 13 residues.

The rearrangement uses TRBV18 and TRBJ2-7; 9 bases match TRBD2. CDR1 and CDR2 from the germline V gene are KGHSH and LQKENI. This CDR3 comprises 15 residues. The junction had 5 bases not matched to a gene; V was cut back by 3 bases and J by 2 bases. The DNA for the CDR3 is TGTGCCAGCTCACCCACTATAGCGGGAGCCTACGAGCAGTACTTC. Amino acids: CASSPTIAGAYEQYF. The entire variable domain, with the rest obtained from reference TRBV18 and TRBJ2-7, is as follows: NAGVMQNPRHLVRRRGQEARLRCSPMKGHSHVYWYRQLPEEGLKFMVYLQKENIIDESGMPKERFSAEFPKEGPSILRIQQVVRGDSAAYFCASSPTIAGAYEQYFGPGTRLTVT.

CDR3 protein: CASSQDSNRVGTEAFF. DNA of the CDR3: TGCGCCAGCAGCCAAGATTCCAACAGGGTCGGCACTGAAGCTTTCTTT. The chain has TRBV4-1 and TRBJ1-1, with a possible D match to TRBD1 (6 bases). The V and J ends lost 0 bases and 4 bases respectively, with 15 bases between them. Germline V gene data show CDR1 as MGHRA and CDR2 as YSYEKL. The CDR3 spans 16 residues.

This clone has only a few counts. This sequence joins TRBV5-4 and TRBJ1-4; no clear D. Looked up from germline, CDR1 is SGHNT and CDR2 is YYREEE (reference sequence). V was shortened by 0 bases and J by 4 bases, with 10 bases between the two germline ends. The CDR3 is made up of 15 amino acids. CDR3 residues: CASSLDLQFNEKLFF. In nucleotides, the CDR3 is TGTGCCAGCAGCTTGGATTTACAGTTTAATGAAAAACTGTTTTTT.

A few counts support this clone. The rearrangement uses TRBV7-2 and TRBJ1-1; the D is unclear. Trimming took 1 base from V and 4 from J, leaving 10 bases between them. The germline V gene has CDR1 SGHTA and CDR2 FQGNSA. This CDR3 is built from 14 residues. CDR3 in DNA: TGTGCCAGCAGCTTAGGACGGGTACTCACTGAAGCTTTCTTT. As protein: CASSLGRVLTEAFF.

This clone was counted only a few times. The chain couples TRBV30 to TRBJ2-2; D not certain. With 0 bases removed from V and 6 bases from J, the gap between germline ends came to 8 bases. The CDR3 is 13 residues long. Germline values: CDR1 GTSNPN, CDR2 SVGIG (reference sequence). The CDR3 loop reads CAWSVGSAGELFF. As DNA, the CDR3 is TGTGCCTGGAGTGTAGGCAGCGCCGGGGAGCTGTTTTTT. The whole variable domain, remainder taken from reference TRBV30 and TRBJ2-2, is SQTIHQWPATLVQPVGSPLSLECTVEGTSNPNLYWYRQAAGRGLQLLFYSVGIGQISSEVPQNLSASRPQDRQFILSSKKLLLSDSGFYLCAWSVGSAGELFFGEGSRLTVL.

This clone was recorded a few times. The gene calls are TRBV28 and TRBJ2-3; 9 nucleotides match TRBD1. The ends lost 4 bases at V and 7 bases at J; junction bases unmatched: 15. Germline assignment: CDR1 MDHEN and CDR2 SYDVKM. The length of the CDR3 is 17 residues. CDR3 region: CASSSQLQGAGLNTQYF. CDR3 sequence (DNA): TGTGCCAGCAGTTCCCAACTACAGGGGGCGGGCTTGAATACGCAGTATTTT.

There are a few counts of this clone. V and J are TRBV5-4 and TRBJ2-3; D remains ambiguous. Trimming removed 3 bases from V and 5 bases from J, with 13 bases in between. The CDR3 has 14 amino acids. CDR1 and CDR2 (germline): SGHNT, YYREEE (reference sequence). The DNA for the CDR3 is TGTGCCAGCAGCTCCCCGAGAGATGGAGATACGCAGTATTTT. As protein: CASSSPRDGDTQYF.

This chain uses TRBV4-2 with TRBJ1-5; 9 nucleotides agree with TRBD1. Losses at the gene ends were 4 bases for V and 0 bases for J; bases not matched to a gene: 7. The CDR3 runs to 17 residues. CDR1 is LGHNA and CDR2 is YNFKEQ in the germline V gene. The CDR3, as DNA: TGTGCCAGCAGCCCCAACAGGGGGCTGTATAGCAATCAGCCCCAGCATTTT. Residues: CASSPNRGLYSNQPQHF.

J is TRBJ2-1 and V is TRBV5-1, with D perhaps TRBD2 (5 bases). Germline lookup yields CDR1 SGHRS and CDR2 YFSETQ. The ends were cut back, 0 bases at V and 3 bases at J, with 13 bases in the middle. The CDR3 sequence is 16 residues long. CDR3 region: CASSLAKLALYNEQFF. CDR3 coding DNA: TGCGCCAGCAGCTTGGCCAAGCTAGCCCTCTACAATGAGCAGTTCTTC.

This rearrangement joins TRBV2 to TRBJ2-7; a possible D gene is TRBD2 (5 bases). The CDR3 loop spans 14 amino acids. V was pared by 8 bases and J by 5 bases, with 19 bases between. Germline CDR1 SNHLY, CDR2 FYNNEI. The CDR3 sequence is CASRYGVFNDEQYF. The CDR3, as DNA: TGTGCCAGCCGTTACGGGGTTTTTAACGACGAGCAGTACTTC.

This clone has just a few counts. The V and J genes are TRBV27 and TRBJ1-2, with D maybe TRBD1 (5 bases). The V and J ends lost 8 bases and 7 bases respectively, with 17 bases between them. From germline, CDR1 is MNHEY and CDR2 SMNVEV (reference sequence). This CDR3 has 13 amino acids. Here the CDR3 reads CASRVWGESGYTF. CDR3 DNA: TGTGCCAGCCGCGTGTGGGGGGAGTCTGGCTACACCTTC.

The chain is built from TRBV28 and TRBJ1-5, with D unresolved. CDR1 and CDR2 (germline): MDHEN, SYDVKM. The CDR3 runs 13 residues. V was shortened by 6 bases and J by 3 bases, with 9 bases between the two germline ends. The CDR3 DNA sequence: TGTGCCAGCAGGGCGTACAACAATCAGCCCCAGCATTTT. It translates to CASRAYNNQPQHF.

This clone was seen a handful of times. This CDR3 reads CSHETNYGYTF. Written as DNA, the CDR3 is TGTTCCCACGAAACTAACTATGGCTACACCTTC. The gene calls are TRBV30 and TRBJ1-2; D remains ambiguous. The germline CDR1 and CDR2 sequences are GTSNPN and SVGIG (reference sequence). The CDR3 is made up of 11 amino acids.

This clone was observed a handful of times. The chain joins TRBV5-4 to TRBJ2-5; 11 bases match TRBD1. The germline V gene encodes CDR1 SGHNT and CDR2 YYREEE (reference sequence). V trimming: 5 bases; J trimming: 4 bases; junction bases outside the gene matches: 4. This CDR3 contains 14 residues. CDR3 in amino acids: CASRPGTGGETQYF. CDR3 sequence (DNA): TGTGCCAGCAGGCCCGGGACAGGGGGAGAGACCCAGTACTTC.

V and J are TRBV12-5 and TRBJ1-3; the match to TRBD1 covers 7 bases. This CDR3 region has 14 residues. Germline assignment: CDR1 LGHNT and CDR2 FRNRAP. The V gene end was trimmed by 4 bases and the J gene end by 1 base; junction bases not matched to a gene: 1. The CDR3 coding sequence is TGTGCTAGTGGTTCGGGACAGTCTGGAAACACCATATATTTT. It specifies CASGSGQSGNTIYF. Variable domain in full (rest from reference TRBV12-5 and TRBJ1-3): DARVTQTPRHKVTEMGQEVTMRCQPILGHNTVFWYRQTMMQGLELLAYFRNRAPLDDSGMPKDRFSAEMPDATLATLKIQPSEPRDSAVYFCASGSGQSGNTIYFGEGSWLTVV.

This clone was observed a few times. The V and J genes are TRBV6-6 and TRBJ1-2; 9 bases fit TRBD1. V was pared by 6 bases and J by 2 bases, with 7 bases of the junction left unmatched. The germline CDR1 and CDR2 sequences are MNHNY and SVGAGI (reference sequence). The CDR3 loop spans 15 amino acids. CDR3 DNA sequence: TGTGCCAGCAGAGAACCCGGGACAGGGAACTATGGCTACACCTTC. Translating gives CASREPGTGNYGYTF.

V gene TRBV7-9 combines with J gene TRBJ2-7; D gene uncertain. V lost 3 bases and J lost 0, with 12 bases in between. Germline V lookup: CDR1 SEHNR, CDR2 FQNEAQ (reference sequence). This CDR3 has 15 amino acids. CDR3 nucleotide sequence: TGTGCCAGCAGCTTTAAGTCAGTGGGCTCCTACGAGCAGTACTTC. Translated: CASSFKSVGSYEQYF.